These T cell receptor beta chains were read from a single sample in a study of cytomegalovirus exposure and HLA in healthy donors. Produced via immunoSEQ multiplex PCR; TCRdb's table is partial and in-frame only. The sample lists 200,000 or so clones; 80% to 85% were seen once. The source material was PBMCs. These TCRs come from a woman aged 18-30 years in good health and CMV-seronegative. The CDR3 runs from the conserved cysteine through the conserved F or W. Fields, in order: J gene, V gene, D gene, clone size, CDR3 DNA, CDR3 protein. D genes are given only for firm matches. Not every row has a clone size; where given, it reads once, few, many or a size class.

J: TRBJ2-1
V: TRBV7-6
D: TRBD2
size: NA
DNA: TGTGCCAGCAGCTTAGGAGCTGGGACTAGCGCCCCAAAGGTTGTCAATGAGCAGTTCTTC
CDR3: CASSLGAGTSAPKVVNEQFF

J: TRBJ2-4
V: TRBV19
D: TRBD2
size: NA
DNA: TGTGCCAGTAGGGCCTCGGGACTAGCCCCCCAGGGGACCAAAAACATTCAGTACTTC
CDR3: CASRASGLAPQGTKNIQYF

J: TRBJ2-5
V: TRBV19
D: TRBD2
size: NA
DNA: TGTGCCAGTAGGGATAGCGGGGGGGCCGGGGAGACCCAGTACTTC
CDR3: CASRDSGGAGETQYF

J: TRBJ1-5
V: TRBV6-5
D: NA
size: NA
DNA: TGTGCCAGCAGTTCCGACAGGTTCAATCAGCCCCAGCATTTT
CDR3: CASSSDRFNQPQHF

J: TRBJ2-3
V: TRBV5-1
D: NA
size: few
DNA: TGCGCCAGCAGCTTGAGAGGGGGGGCGGAAGATACGCAGTATTTT
CDR3: CASSLRGGAEDTQYF

J: TRBJ1-4
V: TRBV27
D: NA
size: NA
DNA: TGTGCCAGCAGCCAGAGGGTCCAGGATTTGGCTAATGAAAAACTGTTTTTT
CDR3: CASSQRVQDLANEKLFF

J: TRBJ1-2
V: TRBV2
D: NA
size: once
DNA: TGTGCCAGCAGTGAACAGGTCAACTATGGCTACACCTTC
CDR3: CASSEQVNYGYTF

J: TRBJ2-3
V: TRBV15
D: TRBD2
size: NA
DNA: TGTGCCACCAGCGGAAGACTAGCGCCACAACCCCCCCTCACAGATACGCAGTATTTT
CDR3: CATSGRLAPQPPLTDTQYF

J: TRBJ2-3
V: TRBV7-7
D: TRBD2
size: NA
DNA: TGTGCCAGCAGCCCTAGCGGGGGGGTCACAGATACGCAGTATTTT
CDR3: CASSPSGGVTDTQYF

J: TRBJ2-1
V: TRBV5-1
D: TRBD2
size: NA
DNA: TGCGCCAGCAATTGGGGACTAGCGGGGGCACGCTCCTACAATGAGCAGTTCTTC
CDR3: CASNWGLAGARSYNEQFF

J: TRBJ1-4
V: TRBV11-2
D: NA
size: NA
DNA: TGTGCCAGCAGCGTGGGGGCGTTCGGAGAAAAACTGTTTTTT
CDR3: CASSVGAFGEKLFF

J: TRBJ2-3
V: TRBV6-6
D: NA
size: NA
DNA: TGTGCCAGCAGCTGGGAAGCGGGCAAAACAGATACGCAGTATTTT
CDR3: CASSWEAGKTDTQYF

J: TRBJ1-2
V: TRBV30
D: NA
size: once
DNA: TGTGCCTGGAGTGTACTATCGTCGGGGTCCGGCTACACCTTC
CDR3: CAWSVLSSGSGYTF

J: TRBJ2-2
V: TRBV2
D: NA
size: NA
DNA: TGTGCCAGCAGTCCTGGCCCCGCCGGGGGAGCCGGGGAGCTGTTTTTT
CDR3: CASSPGPAGGAGELFF

J: TRBJ1-4
V: TRBV7-9
D: NA
size: NA
DNA: TGTGCCAGCAGCAGCAGGACAGTAACTAATGAAAAACTGTTTTTT
CDR3: CASSSRTVTNEKLFF

J: TRBJ2-1
V: TRBV27
D: TRBD2
size: NA
DNA: TGTGCCAGCACGACTAGCTTAGGCTCCTACAATGAGCAGTTCTTC
CDR3: CASTTSLGSYNEQFF

J: TRBJ2-7
V: TRBV5-1
D: NA
size: NA
DNA: TGCGCCAGCAGCTCACAGGGAGACTCCTACGAGCAGTACTTC
CDR3: CASSSQGDSYEQYF

J: TRBJ1-3
V: TRBV5-4
D: TRBD1
size: once
DNA: TGTGCCAGCAGCTTTTCAGGGGGCTCTGGAAACACCATATATTTT
CDR3: CASSFSGGSGNTIYF

J: TRBJ2-5
V: TRBV14
D: NA
size: NA
DNA: TGTGCCAGCAGCCGAGTTCGGGAGACCCAGTACTTC
CDR3: CASSRVRETQYF

J: TRBJ2-3
V: TRBV27
D: NA
size: NA
DNA: TGTGCCAGCAGTTTATCCCTCCAGGCAGATACGCAGTATTTT
CDR3: CASSLSLQADTQYF

J: TRBJ2-7
V: TRBV6-1
D: NA
size: NA
DNA: TGTGCCAGCAGTGAAGCGCAGATTACCTACGAGCAGTACTTC
CDR3: CASSEAQITYEQYF

J: TRBJ2-1
V: TRBV5-4
D: NA
size: few
DNA: TGTGCCAGCAGCCCAGGAAATGAGCAGTTCTTC
CDR3: CASSPGNEQFF

J: TRBJ2-3
V: TRBV5-4
D: NA
size: NA
DNA: TGTGCCAGCAGCCTCCAAGCATTATCTAGCACAGATACGCAGTATTTT
CDR3: CASSLQALSSTDTQYF

J: TRBJ1-2
V: TRBV5-1
D: NA
size: NA
DNA: TGCGCCAGCAGCTTGGTTCCAGGGAACTATGGCTACACCTTC
CDR3: CASSLVPGNYGYTF

J: TRBJ1-1
V: TRBV6-6
D: NA
size: NA
DNA: TGTGCCAGCAGACTTTCCGAAGCTTTCTTT
CDR3: CASRLSEAFF

J: TRBJ2-1
V: TRBV6-1
D: NA
size: NA
DNA: TGTGCCAGCAGTGAACTGACAGAGTACAATGAGCAGTTCTTC
CDR3: CASSELTEYNEQFF

J: TRBJ1-2
V: TRBV9
D: TRBD1
size: NA
DNA: TGTGCCAGCAGCTTCAGGGACAGGGTCCCACCGGGGGATGTCTATGGCTACACCTTC
CDR3: CASSFRDRVPPGDVYGYTF

J: TRBJ2-1
V: TRBV15
D: TRBD2
size: NA
DNA: TGTGCCACCAGCAGAGGGGGCGGGAGCTACAATGAGCAGTTCTTC
CDR3: CATSRGGGSYNEQFF

J: TRBJ2-1
V: TRBV7-3
D: TRBD2
size: NA
DNA: TGTGCCAGCAGCTTAACGGGGCGGCTAGCGGGAGGTAGTAATGAGCAGTTCTTC
CDR3: CASSLTGRLAGGSNEQFF

J: TRBJ1-2
V: TRBV5-4
D: NA
size: NA
DNA: TGTGCCAGCAGCCAGGAATCCTATGGCTACACCTTC
CDR3: CASSQESYGYTF

J: TRBJ2-3
V: TRBV5-6
D: TRBD2
size: NA
DNA: TGTGCCAGCAGCTTGGTTCGAGCGGGAGGGTTCACAGATACGCAGTATTTT
CDR3: CASSLVRAGGFTDTQYF

J: TRBJ2-3
V: TRBV7-3
D: TRBD1
size: NA
DNA: TGTGCCAGCAGCTTACAGGGGGCCACAGATACGCAGTATTTT
CDR3: CASSLQGATDTQYF

J: TRBJ2-6
V: TRBV10-3
D: TRBD1
size: once
DNA: TGTGCCATCAGTGCACCAGGGACAGGGGGCGCTGGGGCCAACGTCCTGACTTTC
CDR3: CAISAPGTGGAGANVLTF

J: TRBJ1-1
V: TRBV4-1
D: NA
size: NA
DNA: TGCGCCAGCAGCCAAGATGCTCGGACAGCGAACACTGAAGCTTTCTTT
CDR3: CASSQDARTANTEAFF

J: TRBJ2-1
V: TRBV5-1
D: NA
size: NA
DNA: TGCGCCAGCAGCTTCAGGGGAGCGGGGAATGAGCAGTTCTTC
CDR3: CASSFRGAGNEQFF

J: TRBJ2-3
V: TRBV1
D: NA
size: NA
DNA: TGCACCAGCAGCCAAGATACTAGCGGGGGTAGCACAGATACGCAGTATTTT
CDR3: CTSSQDTSGGSTDTQYF

J: TRBJ1-1
V: TRBV13
D: TRBD1
size: NA
DNA: TGTGCCAGCAGCTCCCGGGACAGGATGTCCAAGAACACTGAAGCTTTCTTT
CDR3: CASSSRDRMSKNTEAFF

J: TRBJ2-7
V: TRBV14
D: NA
size: NA
DNA: TGTGCCAGCAGCCAACTTGTCTACGAGCAGTACTTC
CDR3: CASSQLVYEQYF

J: TRBJ1-5
V: TRBV6-5
D: TRBD1
size: NA
DNA: TGTGCCAGCAGGGTTAAGCAGGGGGCTCAGCCCCAGCATTTT
CDR3: CASRVKQGAQPQHF

J: TRBJ1-5
V: TRBV7-9
D: NA
size: NA
DNA: TGTGCCAGCAGCTTATCAGGACTTAGCAATCAGCCCCAGCATTTT
CDR3: CASSLSGLSNQPQHF

J: TRBJ1-2
V: TRBV10-3
D: TRBD1
size: NA
DNA: TGTGCCATCAGTGGGGGACAGCACTATGGCTACACCTTC
CDR3: CAISGGQHYGYTF

J: TRBJ2-7
V: TRBV27
D: NA
size: NA
DNA: TGTGCCAGCTGGCGGTTCTACGAGCAGTACTTC
CDR3: CASWRFYEQYF

J: TRBJ2-7
V: TRBV10-3
D: TRBD1
size: NA
DNA: TGTGCCATCAGCGGGGACAGGGGGCACGAGCAGTACTTC
CDR3: CAISGDRGHEQYF

J: TRBJ2-3
V: TRBV7-9
D: TRBD2
size: NA
DNA: TGTGCCAGCAGCCCCGGGACTAGCGGGAGGGGGGATACGCAGTATTTT
CDR3: CASSPGTSGRGDTQYF

J: TRBJ1-1
V: TRBV5-1
D: NA
size: once
DNA: TGCGCCAGCACTCGGAGGGGATTCGGCACTGAAGCTTTCTTT
CDR3: CASTRRGFGTEAFF

J: TRBJ1-1
V: TRBV7-2
D: NA
size: NA
DNA: TGTGCCAGCAGCTCCTCGGGACTAAACACTGAAGCTTTCTTT
CDR3: CASSSSGLNTEAFF

J: TRBJ1-6
V: TRBV14
D: NA
size: once
DNA: TGTGCCAGCAGCGCACAGGGTGTTATTTCACCCCTCCACTTT
CDR3: CASSAQGVISPLHF

J: TRBJ2-7
V: TRBV2
D: TRBD1
size: NA
DNA: TGTGCCAGCACGACACAGGGGCTTGCCGAGCAGTACTTC
CDR3: CASTTQGLAEQYF

J: TRBJ2-7
V: TRBV7-9
D: NA
size: once
DNA: TGTGCCAGCAGCCTCCCTTCTAGGGACACTTCCGAGCAGTACTTC
CDR3: CASSLPSRDTSEQYF

J: TRBJ2-5
V: TRBV28
D: TRBD2
size: NA
DNA: TGTGCCAGCAGTCGATCGGGACTAGGTTTGGCCCAGACCCAGTACTTC
CDR3: CASSRSGLGLAQTQYF

J: TRBJ2-7
V: TRBV10-2
D: NA
size: NA
DNA: TGCGCCAGCTTAGTCTACGAGCAGTACTTC
CDR3: CASLVYEQYF

J: TRBJ2-7
V: TRBV7-8
D: NA
size: NA
DNA: TGTGCCAGCAGCTCTCTCCCAGGCTACGAGCAGTACTTC
CDR3: CASSSLPGYEQYF

J: TRBJ2-1
V: TRBV9
D: NA
size: NA
DNA: TGTGCCAGCAGCGTAGGGGGACTGGGGTACAATGAGCAGTTCTTC
CDR3: CASSVGGLGYNEQFF

J: TRBJ1-1
V: TRBV29-1
D: NA
size: few
DNA: TGCAGCGTTGGATGGACTGACATGAACACTGAAGCTTTCTTT
CDR3: CSVGWTDMNTEAFF

J: TRBJ2-1
V: TRBV27
D: TRBD2
size: NA
DNA: TGTGCCAGCAGTGGGACTAGCGGGAGGGCCAATGAGCAGTTCTTC
CDR3: CASSGTSGRANEQFF